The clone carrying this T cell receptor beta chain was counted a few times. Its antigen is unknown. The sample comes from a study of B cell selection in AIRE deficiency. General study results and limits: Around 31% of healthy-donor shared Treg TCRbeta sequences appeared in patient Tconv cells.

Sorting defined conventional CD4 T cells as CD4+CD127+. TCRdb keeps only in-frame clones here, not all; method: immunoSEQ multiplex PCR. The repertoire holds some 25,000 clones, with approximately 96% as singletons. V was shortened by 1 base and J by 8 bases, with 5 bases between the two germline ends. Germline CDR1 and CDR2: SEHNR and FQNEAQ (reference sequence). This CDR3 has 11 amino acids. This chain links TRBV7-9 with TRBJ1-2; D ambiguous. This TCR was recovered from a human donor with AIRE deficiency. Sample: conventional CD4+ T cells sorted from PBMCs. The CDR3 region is CASSLVYGYTF. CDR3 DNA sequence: TGTGCCAGCAGCTTAGTATACGGCTACACCTTC.